This TCR beta chain stems from a study of a mutant IDH1 vaccine in newly diagnosed glioma. Study information: Before enrollment, the patients had been treated with radiotherapy alone, temozolomide alone, or both together. Most of them had received both. Study-wide points: Vaccination induced immune responses in 93.3% of patients.

Measured with immunoSEQ multiplex PCR; TCRdb has only the in-frame clones, and not every one. This sample has just under 80,000 clones; 75% to 95% occur once, and the top ten carry 0.56%. The V gene's germline CDR1 is MDHEN and CDR2 SYDVKM. V gave up 5 bases and J gave up 2 bases; unmatched junction bases: 8. The CDR3 has 17 residues. Details on this clone: The antigen is not known.

Described time point: week 5, during vaccination. Every vaccine dose comprised 300 ug of mutant IDH1 20-mer peptide plus topical imiquimod. The rearrangement joins TRBV28 to TRBJ2-2; 10 bases map to TRBD1. The specimen comprised PBMCs, sampled from a glioma patient whose treatment included an IDH1 peptide vaccine. This receptor was taken from a woman in her forties or fifties with glioma. The CDR3 spells CASSRHRQGANTGELFF. The DNA of the CDR3 is TGTGCCAGCAGTCGACATCGACAGGGGGCTAACACCGGGGAGCTGTTTTTT. The complete variable domain, with remaining parts taken from reference TRBV28 and TRBJ2-2, reads DVKVTQSSRYLVKRTGEKVFLECVQDMDHENMFWYRQDPGLGLRLIYFSYDVKMKEKGDIPEGYSVSREKKERFSLILESASTNQTSMYLCASSRHRQGANTGELFFGEGSRLTVL.